This T cell receptor (beta chain) was sequenced during a study of cytomegalovirus exposure and HLA in healthy donors. The CDR3 length is 15 residues. V lost 3 bases and J 5 bases, leaving 16 bases between the germline ends. The germline V gene encodes CDR1 SEHNR and CDR2 FQNEAQ (reference sequence). Both 60 Vbeta primers and 13 Jbeta primers went into the PCR. TCRdb's copy holds only in-frame clones and misses some; the assay was immunoSEQ multiplex PCR. The repertoire holds about 190,000 clones, with approximately 88% as singletons. This clonotype was sampled from a woman in her fifties or sixties in good health and CMV-seropositive. Material for sequencing was PBMCs. The chain employs TRBV7-9 and TRBJ1-1; TRBD1 is a possible D gene (5 bases). CDR3: CASSLDAGRGTEAFF. For the CDR3, the DNA is TGTGCCAGCAGCTTGGATGCAGGGCGGGGAACTGAAGCTTTCTTT. Full variable domain (outside the CDR3, taken from reference TRBV7-9 and TRBJ1-1): DTGVSQNPRHKITKRGQNVTFRCDPISEHNRLYWYRQTLGQGPEFLTYFQNEAQLEKSRLLSDRFSAERPKGSFSTLEIQRTEQGDSAMYLCASSLDAGRGTEAFFGQGTRLTVV.